This T cell receptor beta chain stems from a study of shared clonotypes between healthy human individuals. Method: immunoSEQ multiplex PCR; TCRdb's copy keeps in-frame clones and lacks some. The sample carries approximately 2.4 million clones, under 97% recorded once. The CDR3 has 14 residues. V lost 1 base and J 4 bases, leaving 10 bases between the germline ends. The germline V gene encodes CDR1 SGHTA and CDR2 FQGNSA. The source material was naive CD4+ T cells sorted from blood. Subset defined: CD45RA+ positively selected. The TCR originated in a man aged 18 to 35 in good health. This sequence joins TRBV7-2 and TRBJ2-5, with D unclear. The CDR3 DNA is TGTGCCAGCAGCTTAGGGCTGGTCCCAGAGACCCAGTACTTC. Amino acid sequence: CASSLGLVPETQYF.